The rows below give T cell receptor beta chains drawn from one sample of a study of beta chain features in type 1 diabetes. Profiled with immunoSEQ multiplex PCR; TCRdb holds only in-frame clones, not every one. The sample shows about 700,000 clones, around an eighth of them seen only once. Sequenced input: naive CD4+ T cells from blood. These TCRs come from a man between 18 and 35 years old with type 1 diabetes. Both conserved end residues are part of each CDR3. A D gene is named only where the DNA matches it firmly. Expanded clones get a size class; other rows say once, few or many, or leave the size out.

j_gene: TRBJ2-7
abundance: few
v_gene: TRBV5-4
d_gene: TRBD2
CDR3aa: CASSQGLSSYEQYF
CDR3nt: TGTGCCAGCAGCCAGGGACTAAGCTCCTACGAGCAGTACTTC

j_gene: TRBJ1-2
abundance: few
v_gene: TRBV5-4
d_gene: -
CDR3aa: CASSLTVSYGYTF
CDR3nt: TGTGCCAGCAGTTTGACAGTCAGCTATGGCTACACCTTC

j_gene: TRBJ2-7
abundance: -
v_gene: TRBV7-2
d_gene: -
CDR3aa: CASSPAGEQYF
CDR3nt: TGTGCCAGCAGCCCAGCGGGTGAGCAGTACTTC

j_gene: TRBJ2-3
abundance: few
v_gene: TRBV6-1
d_gene: TRBD2
CDR3aa: CASSDPVTSGGIADTQYF
CDR3nt: TGTGCCAGCAGTGACCCCGTGACTAGCGGGGGAATTGCAGATACGCAGTATTTT

j_gene: TRBJ2-3
abundance: -
v_gene: TRBV10-3
d_gene: -
CDR3aa: CAISESSTNPDTQYF
CDR3nt: TGTGCCATCAGTGAGTCAAGTACCAATCCAGATACGCAGTATTTT

j_gene: TRBJ1-6
abundance: once
v_gene: TRBV4-1
d_gene: TRBD1
CDR3aa: CASSQDSGTGSSYNSPLHF
CDR3nt: TGCGCCAGCAGCCAAGACTCCGGGACAGGGAGCTCCTATAATTCACCCCTCCACTTT

j_gene: TRBJ2-1
abundance: -
v_gene: TRBV28
d_gene: -
CDR3aa: CASSFSLAYNEQFF
CDR3nt: TGTGCCAGCAGTTTTAGCCTAGCTTACAATGAGCAGTTCTTC

j_gene: TRBJ1-5
abundance: few
v_gene: TRBV19
d_gene: -
CDR3aa: CASSIEREQPQHF
CDR3nt: TGTGCCAGTAGTATTGAACGGGAGCAGCCCCAGCATTTT

j_gene: TRBJ2-5
abundance: few
v_gene: TRBV15
d_gene: -
CDR3aa: CATSRDAQGQETQYF
CDR3nt: TGTGCCACCAGCAGAGATGCGCAGGGCCAAGAGACCCAGTACTTC

j_gene: TRBJ2-1
abundance: few
v_gene: TRBV19
d_gene: -
CDR3aa: CASSIGQSSNEQFF
CDR3nt: TGTGCCAGTAGTATAGGACAGTCGAGCAATGAGCAGTTCTTC

j_gene: TRBJ2-7
abundance: -
v_gene: TRBV7-9
d_gene: -
CDR3aa: CASSLLDLSYEQYF
CDR3nt: TGTGCCAGCAGCTTACTGGACCTCTCCTACGAGCAGTACTTC

j_gene: TRBJ2-1
abundance: -
v_gene: TRBV30
d_gene: -
CDR3aa: CAWSQGVHDEQFF
CDR3nt: TGTGCCTGGAGTCAAGGGGTACACGATGAGCAGTTCTTC

j_gene: TRBJ2-7
abundance: few
v_gene: TRBV27
d_gene: -
CDR3aa: CASSQDLGRTLYEQYF
CDR3nt: TGTGCCAGCAGTCAGGACTTGGGGAGGACGCTCTACGAGCAGTACTTC

j_gene: TRBJ2-2
abundance: few
v_gene: TRBV10-3
d_gene: -
CDR3aa: CAISEVTGELFF
CDR3nt: TGTGCCATCAGTGAGGTCACCGGGGAGCTGTTTTTT

j_gene: TRBJ2-7
abundance: few
v_gene: TRBV28
d_gene: -
CDR3aa: CASRYGQGTLYF
CDR3nt: TGTGCCAGCAGATATGGGCAGGGGACTCTGTACTTC

j_gene: TRBJ2-3
abundance: -
v_gene: TRBV13
d_gene: -
CDR3aa: CASSRRLTASVDTQYF
CDR3nt: TGTGCCAGCAGCCGCCGATTAACCGCTTCGGTAGATACGCAGTATTTT

j_gene: TRBJ1-2
abundance: -
v_gene: TRBV25-1
d_gene: -
CDR3aa: CASSEYGVWGYTF
CDR3nt: TGTGCCAGCAGTGAATACGGGGTGTGGGGCTACACCTTC

j_gene: TRBJ1-2
abundance: -
v_gene: TRBV7-9
d_gene: TRBD1
CDR3aa: CASSDRGNYGYTF
CDR3nt: TGTGCCAGCAGTGACAGGGGGAACTATGGCTACACCTTC

j_gene: TRBJ1-2
abundance: -
v_gene: TRBV25-1
d_gene: -
CDR3aa: CASKDQASGYTF
CDR3nt: TGTGCCAGCAAGGATCAGGCCTCTGGCTACACCTTC

j_gene: TRBJ2-2
abundance: few
v_gene: TRBV7-6
d_gene: TRBD1
CDR3aa: CASSPGTVNTGELFF
CDR3nt: TGTGCCAGCAGCCCCGGGACAGTGAACACCGGGGAGCTGTTTTTT

j_gene: TRBJ1-5
abundance: -
v_gene: TRBV6-1
d_gene: -
CDR3aa: CASTEEGFQHF
CDR3nt: TGTGCCAGCACCGAGGAAGGGTTTCAGCATTTT

j_gene: TRBJ2-7
abundance: -
v_gene: TRBV28
d_gene: -
CDR3aa: CASSPPKWSYEQYF
CDR3nt: TGTGCCAGCAGTCCCCCTAAGTGGTCCTACGAGCAGTACTTC

j_gene: TRBJ1-3
abundance: -
v_gene: TRBV4-1
d_gene: -
CDR3aa: CASSQASAASSGNTIYF
CDR3nt: TGCGCCAGCAGCCAAGCTTCGGCTGCCAGCTCTGGAAACACCATATATTTT

j_gene: TRBJ1-2
abundance: -
v_gene: TRBV30
d_gene: -
CDR3aa: CAWSVEGYYGYTF
CDR3nt: TGTGCCTGGAGTGTTGAGGGGTACTATGGCTACACCTTC

j_gene: TRBJ1-2
abundance: few
v_gene: TRBV29-1
d_gene: -
CDR3aa: CSVEAVGYGYTF
CDR3nt: TGCAGCGTTGAAGCAGTTGGCTATGGCTACACCTTC

j_gene: TRBJ2-7
abundance: few
v_gene: TRBV7-6
d_gene: TRBD1
CDR3aa: CASSFGDRAYEQYF
CDR3nt: TGTGCCAGCAGCTTTGGGGACAGAGCCTACGAGCAGTACTTC

j_gene: TRBJ2-4
abundance: once
v_gene: TRBV27
d_gene: TRBD2
CDR3aa: CASSFGGVAKNIQYF
CDR3nt: TGTGCCAGCAGTTTCGGGGGGGTGGCCAAAAACATTCAGTACTTC

j_gene: TRBJ2-7
abundance: few
v_gene: TRBV28
d_gene: -
CDR3aa: CASISGYEQYF
CDR3nt: TGTGCCAGCATTTCTGGCTACGAGCAGTACTTC

j_gene: TRBJ1-6
abundance: -
v_gene: TRBV14
d_gene: -
CDR3aa: CASSQGREGAPLHF
CDR3nt: TGTGCCAGCAGCCAGGGCAGGGAAGGAGCACCCCTCCACTTT

j_gene: TRBJ2-2
abundance: -
v_gene: TRBV9
d_gene: TRBD2
CDR3aa: CASSPQIAGGTLGTGELFF
CDR3nt: TGTGCCAGCAGCCCCCAGATAGCGGGGGGGACGTTAGGAACCGGGGAGCTGTTTTTT

j_gene: TRBJ1-2
abundance: -
v_gene: TRBV27
d_gene: -
CDR3aa: CASSVGFMGGYTF
CDR3nt: TGTGCCAGCAGTGTAGGGTTCATGGGAGGCTACACCTTC

j_gene: TRBJ2-2
abundance: few
v_gene: TRBV12-5
d_gene: TRBD1
CDR3aa: CASGLGRDSGELFF
CDR3nt: TGTGCTAGTGGTTTGGGACGGGACAGCGGGGAGCTGTTTTTT

j_gene: TRBJ1-3
abundance: -
v_gene: TRBV7-2
d_gene: -
CDR3aa: CASSMSYTIYF
CDR3nt: TGTGCCAGCAGCATGAGTTACACCATATATTTT

j_gene: TRBJ2-5
abundance: -
v_gene: TRBV30
d_gene: -
CDR3aa: CAWSVPNTATQETQYF
CDR3nt: TGTGCCTGGAGTGTGCCTAACACAGCCACCCAAGAGACCCAGTACTTC

j_gene: TRBJ2-1
abundance: few
v_gene: TRBV9
d_gene: -
CDR3aa: CASSALGPSASYNEQFF
CDR3nt: TGTGCCAGCAGCGCGCTAGGCCCTAGCGCGTCCTACAATGAGCAGTTCTTC

j_gene: TRBJ1-1
abundance: few
v_gene: TRBV13
d_gene: -
CDR3aa: CAMTEGGTEAFF
CDR3nt: TGTGCCATGACTGAGGGGGGCACTGAAGCTTTCTTT

j_gene: TRBJ1-6
abundance: -
v_gene: TRBV5-1
d_gene: -
CDR3aa: CASSLAQGNSPLHF
CDR3nt: TGCGCCAGCAGCTTGGCGCAGGGGAATTCACCCCTCCACTTT

j_gene: TRBJ1-2
abundance: -
v_gene: TRBV6-5
d_gene: -
CDR3aa: CASSYSKESSWYGYTF
CDR3nt: TGTGCCAGCAGTTACTCAAAGGAGAGTAGTTGGTATGGCTACACCTTC

j_gene: TRBJ2-7
abundance: -
v_gene: TRBV2
d_gene: TRBD2
CDR3aa: CASSNSGGSSYEQYF
CDR3nt: TGTGCCAGCAGCAATAGCGGGGGGAGCTCCTACGAGCAGTACTTC

j_gene: TRBJ1-4
abundance: -
v_gene: TRBV4-1
d_gene: TRBD1
CDR3aa: CASSRQGAGEKLFF
CDR3nt: TGCGCCAGCAGCCGCCAGGGGGCGGGTGAAAAACTGTTTTTT

j_gene: TRBJ2-5
abundance: -
v_gene: TRBV7-7
d_gene: -
CDR3aa: CASSPTGHGETQYF
CDR3nt: TGTGCTAGCAGCCCAACAGGTCACGGGGAGACCCAGTACTTC

j_gene: TRBJ2-3
abundance: -
v_gene: TRBV7-9
d_gene: -
CDR3aa: CASSPPRRGF
CDR3nt: TGTGCCAGCAGCCCACCACGACGGGGATTT

j_gene: TRBJ1-2
abundance: few
v_gene: TRBV2
d_gene: -
CDR3aa: CASSVQGRANYGYTF
CDR3nt: TGTGCCAGCAGTGTACAGGGAAGAGCTAACTATGGCTACACCTTC

j_gene: TRBJ1-1
abundance: -
v_gene: TRBV19
d_gene: TRBD1
CDR3aa: CASSPWTGSSTEAFF
CDR3nt: TGTGCCAGTAGTCCTTGGACAGGTAGTAGCACTGAAGCTTTCTTT

j_gene: TRBJ1-2
abundance: -
v_gene: TRBV29-1
d_gene: -
CDR3aa: CSVESGQGFPGYTF
CDR3nt: TGCAGCGTTGAATCGGGGCAGGGGTTTCCTGGCTACACCTTC

j_gene: TRBJ1-1
abundance: -
v_gene: TRBV7-2
d_gene: TRBD1
CDR3aa: CASSLGRVGDSMNTEAFF
CDR3nt: TGTGCCAGCAGCTTAGGACGGGTCGGGGACAGCATGAACACTGAAGCTTTCTTT

j_gene: TRBJ2-7
abundance: -
v_gene: TRBV7-2
d_gene: -
CDR3aa: CASSPYLRGRGYEQYF
CDR3nt: TGTGCCAGCAGCCCATATCTTAGGGGTCGAGGCTACGAGCAGTACTTC